This TCR beta chain comes out of a study of cytomegalovirus exposure and HLA in healthy donors (dated by TCRdb to 2016 to 2017). With respect to the entire study: The 700 or so repertoires of the first cohort and the 110 or so validation repertoires were produced on the same platform, according to a later analysis. The study aimed to test whether signatures of past pathogen exposure could be identified by cataloging public T cell receptors. Besides the first cohort of about 730 subjects, a separate validation cohort made up of 120 different subjects was used. The study combined high-throughput TCR immunosequencing, statistical association of individual TCRs with disease status, and machine learning to predict cytomegalovirus infection status. Study-wide conclusions, independent of this receptor: A later analysis found that TCRs clustered in the first cohort also tended to co-occur in the roughly 120 validation repertoires, with approximately 94% of cluster scores above 0. The authors suggested that the approach could potentially be generalized to other disease states and immunological phenotypes. In vitro tests confirmed that a few of the cytomegalovirus-associated TCR beta chains recognize cytomegalovirus antigens. All 120 or so repertoires were used to score co-occurrence in the validation cohort in a later analysis, because that analysis had no HLA typing for the cohort. Across donors, most TCR sequences were observed very rarely, whereas some public TCRs were present in many individuals. Cytomegalovirus status was reported to be diagnosed by the classifier with high specificity and sensitivity in both the original and validation cohorts. A total of around 150 TCR beta chains were listed by the study as associated with cytomegalovirus.

On this clone itself: Its binding antigen is unknown. No base quality values were provided; no much bigger clone lies one nucleotide off.

Library preparation was by the immunoSEQ multiplex PCR assay. In the source study's methods: To diagnose cytomegalovirus status from the catalog of TCR beta chain sequences, a statistical classification framework was built. TCRdb limited this immuneACCESS table to in-frame rearrangements with V and J called. A share of clones is missing; checked studies link under half to unresolved V genes, and the rest is unexplained. From that table come the V and J calls and clone size; the DNA was used to work out D and trimming. The sample yields around 400,000 clones; just over 85% were counted once. The top ten clones comprise about 0.8% of the sample. Donors formed part of the validation cohort, which comprised 95 to 150 subjects and was distinct from the first cohort of several hundred subjects. The sequence was obtained from a woman aged 18-30 years in good health and CMV-seronegative. The sample comprised PBMCs.

The nucleotides are TGCGCCAGCAGGCAGACAGGGACTTCTAACTATGGCTACACCTTC. The translation is CASRQTGTSNYGYTF. The V and J segments used are TRBV5-1 and TRBJ1-2, and 7 bases in between align with TRBD1. CDR1 and CDR2 (SGHRS, YFSETQ) derive from the germline V gene. Including cysteine and phenylalanine, the CDR3 has 15 amino acids. The kept DNA is CDR3 alone, 45 bases in frame from the first base. Germline trimming: 5 bases from V, 0 bases from J; junction bases outside gene matches: 7.